A selection of T cell receptor beta chains follows, all from one sample in a study of molecular identifiers for immune sequencing clone quantification. TCRdb called the PCR reads again in MiXCR, with one record for every CDR3 protein. The sample carries about 640,000 distinct CDR3 sequences, about 20% recorded once. The sequenced material came from naive CD8+ T cells from blood, with Jurkat cell RNA spiked in. The receptor source for this set is a human donor in good health. Some libraries in this study had Jurkat cell RNA spiked in. Each CDR3 is given with its conserved first and last residue. D genes are given only for firm matches. Expanded clones are given a class, and other clones once, few, many or no size at all.

>TRBJ1-1|TRBV9|.|many
TGTGCCAGCAGCGCATGGGACGGCGATGAAGCTTTCTTT
CASSAWDGDEAFF
>TRBJ2-5|TRBV5-6|.|few
TGTGCCACGGGATGGACAGAAGAGACCCAGTACTTC
CATGWTEETQYF
>TRBJ1-1|TRBV12-5|.|.
TGTGCTAGTGGTTTGGACACCTCAGGGGTCGGCACTGAAGCTTTCTTT
CASGLDTSGVGTEAFF
>TRBJ1-5|TRBV12-3/TRBV12-4|TRBD1|.
TGTGCCAGCAGAATCACAGGGGGCCGGCAGCCCCAGCATTTT
CASRITGGRQPQHF
>TRBJ2-3|TRBV12-3/TRBV12-4|.|many
TGTGCCAGCTCCCAATCCGATACGCAGTATTTT
CASSQSDTQYF
>TRBJ2-7|TRBV27|.|many
TGTGCCAGCAGTTACGGCAATATATACGAGCAGTACTTC
CASSYGNIYEQYF
>TRBJ2-3|TRBV5-1|.|many
TGCGCCAGCAGATTCGGAGATACGCAGTATTTT
CASRFGDTQYF
>TRBJ2-5|TRBV7-3|.|.
TGTGCCAGCAGCGTCGGGGCTGGGGGCCAAGAGACCCAGTACTTC
CASSVGAGGQETQYF
>TRBJ1-5|TRBV11-3|TRBD1|.
TGTGCCAGCAGTCTCAATGGACAGGCAAAACCAGATCAGCCCCAGCATTTT
CASSLNGQAKPDQPQHF
>TRBJ2-1|TRBV11-2|.|many
TGTGCCAGCAGCTTATTCCCGAGGAATGAGCAGTTCTTC
CASSLFPRNEQFF
>TRBJ2-7|TRBV13|.|once
TGTGCCAGCAGCTTGTTAGTAGACGAGCAGTACTTC
CASSLLVDEQYF
>TRBJ1-1|TRBV27|.|.
TGTGCCAGTAGTCTCACCCCTCCCGGGGCGGGGGCTGGAGCTTTCTTT
CASSLTPPGAGAGAFF
>TRBJ1-5|TRBV9|.|many
TGTGCCAGCAGTCATGACGGGCTGAGCAATCAGCCCCAGCATTTT
CASSHDGLSNQPQHF
>TRBJ2-3|TRBV23-1|TRBD2|many
TGCGCCCCCCATGGGACTAGCGGGGTGGATACGCAGTATTTT
CAPHGTSGVDTQYF
>TRBJ2-3|TRBV20-1|.|many
TGCAGTGCAAGAGGAAGTAGCGGCAGCACAGATACGCAGTATTTT
CSARGSSGSTDTQYF
>TRBJ2-3|TRBV29-1|.|many
TGCAGCGTTGAAGACTCCTCGGATACGCAGTATTTT
CSVEDSSDTQYF
>TRBJ1-2|TRBV12-5|.|many
TGTGCTAGTGGTTTGTGGCCAGCAACCGACTATGGCTACACCTTC
CASGLWPATDYGYTF
>TRBJ2-7|TRBV12-3/TRBV12-4|.|many
TGTGCCAGCAGTTTAAGTCCGCAGGGGTACGAGCAGTACTTC
CASSLSPQGYEQYF